The present T cell receptor beta chain was sequenced within a study of T cells in Graves' hyperthyroidism and ophthalmopathy. This clonotype was seen at least ten times. Antigen unknown. The TCR beta CDR3 regions underwent amplification using RNA transcripts as the source. HTBI primers drove first-round RT-PCR of the TCR CDR3. TCRdb processed the multiplex PCR reads anew with MiXCR; each CDR3 protein has one entry. Here the sample spans fewer than 500,000 distinct CDR3 sequences, roughly 13% being singletons. The CDR3 totals 17 residues. CDR1 and CDR2 from the germline V gene are MNHEY and SMNVEV (reference sequence). V was clipped by 0 bases and J by 5 bases, with 17 bases between them. Study findings and constraints: It was a median about 7.1 months before onset that the model predicted ophthalmopathy. Most clonotypes expanded in the thyroid (above 0.001) were also present in blood. Using 13 V-J features, a model discriminated ophthalmopathy from stable hyperthyroidism.

Fresh peripheral blood, about 9.3 ml, yielded the PBMCs. This rearrangement joins TRBV27 to TRBJ1-5; tentative D call: TRBD1 (5 bases). The sequenced sample consisted of blood. The sequence derives from a man aged 25 to 40 with Graves' hyperthyroidism that later progressed to Graves' ophthalmopathy. Here the CDR3 DNA reads TGTGCCAGCAGTTTATCGTGGGGAGGGGAGGTTTATCAGCCCCAGCATTTT. Translation: CASSLSWGGEVYQPQHF.